Listed below are T cell receptor beta chains from one sample, sequenced in a study of Ad26.COV2.S vaccination and SARS-CoV-2 variants. Assay used: immunoSEQ multiplex PCR; TCRdb lists only in-frame clones, some missing. The sample has more than 300,000 clones, roughly 90% seen once; the top ten hold around 6.4%. The material sequenced was peripheral blood, taken in a trial of Ad26.COV2.S vaccine versus placebo. The receptor source for this set is a person aged 18-65 years who received the Ad26.COV2.S COVID-19 vaccine or a placebo. Each CDR3 is given with its conserved first and last residue. The D gene is left open where the match is weak. Expanded clones get a size class; other rows say once, few or many, or leave the size out.

TRBD1	TRBV5-6	TRBJ1-2	-	TGTGCCAGCAGGGAGACAGGGGACCCTAACTATGGCTACACCTTC	CASRETGDPNYGYTF
TRBD1	TRBV4-2	TRBJ2-7	-	TGTGCCAGCAGCCAAGGGACAGGGATTCCCTACGAGCAGTACTTC	CASSQGTGIPYEQYF
-	TRBV19	TRBJ1-2	-	TGTGCCAGTAGTTCCATCGACCGTAACTATGGCTACACCTTC	CASSSIDRNYGYTF
-	TRBV24-1	TRBJ2-6	-	TGTGCCACCAGTGAATCCCCCGGGGCCAATGGGGCCAACGTCCTGACTTTC	CATSESPGANGANVLTF
-	TRBV6-6	TRBJ1-5	-	TGTGCCAGCTCATTGAGGGATCAGCCCCAGCATTTT	CASSLRDQPQHF
-	TRBV4-1	TRBJ2-2	-	TGCGCCAGCAGCCAAGCGGACAGATCCGGGGAGCTGTTTTTT	CASSQADRSGELFF
TRBD2	TRBV28	TRBJ2-1	-	TGTGCCAGCTCCACCAACGGACTAGCGGACAATGAGCAGTTCTTC	CASSTNGLADNEQFF
-	TRBV7-6	TRBJ1-6	-	TGTGCCAGCAGCTTAGTGTCCAAAACTTATAGCTCCTATAATTCACCCCTCCACTTT	CASSLVSKTYSSYNSPLHF
-	TRBV19	TRBJ2-6	-	TGTGCCAGTAGGAGGGGTAAGGTTAACGTAAATGGGGCCAACGTCCTGACTTTC	CASRRGKVNVNGANVLTF
-	TRBV30	TRBJ1-1	-	TGTGCCTGGCATCCTACAGGCTCCGAGACTGAAGCTTTCTTT	CAWHPTGSETEAFF
-	TRBV4-3	TRBJ1-2	-	TGCGCCAGCAGCCAAGTGACGGAGTCCTATGGCTACACCTTC	CASSQVTESYGYTF
-	TRBV28	TRBJ2-7	-	TGTGCCAGCAGGCCCAGGACCTACTACGAGCAGTACTTC	CASRPRTYYEQYF
-	TRBV7-2	TRBJ1-1	-	TGTGCCAGCAGCTCGGGGCCCCTAGGTATCGAGAACACTGAAGCTTTCTTT	CASSSGPLGIENTEAFF
-	TRBV27	TRBJ1-2	once	TGTGCCAGCAGTCTGAATATCGGGCAGGGACTAGCTAACTATGGCTACACCTTC	CASSLNIGQGLANYGYTF
TRBD1	TRBV7-2	TRBJ1-4	-	TGTGCCAGCAGCCCCCGGACAGGGGGTAATGAAAAACTGTTTTTT	CASSPRTGGNEKLFF
-	TRBV7-9	TRBJ2-1	-	TGTGCCAGCAGCCTGTCCGGAGGGAGCGGTACAGGAGGGGTCTTC	CASSLSGGSGTGGVF
-	TRBV12-5	TRBJ1-1	once	TGTGCTAGTGGTTTCGGCAGCACTGAAGCTTTCTTT	CASGFGSTEAFF
TRBD2	TRBV7-9	TRBJ2-2	-	TGTGCCAGCAGCTTTGAGCGGGGGCGGAACACCGGGGAGCTGTTTTTT	CASSFERGRNTGELFF
-	TRBV6-5	TRBJ1-1	-	TGTGCCAGCAGTCAGCGTGGCACCGTGAACACTGAAGCTTTCTTT	CASSQRGTVNTEAFF
TRBD2	TRBV6-2/TRBV6-3	TRBJ2-2	-	TGTGCCAGCAGTCATGCGGGACTAGCGGGATCCAACACCGGGGAGCTGTTTTTT	CASSHAGLAGSNTGELFF
TRBD1	TRBV9	TRBJ1-6	-	TGTGCCAGCAGCATGGGACAGGGTTATAATTCACCCCTCCACTTT	CASSMGQGYNSPLHF
-	TRBV20-1	TRBJ1-2	-	TGCGTCCCGGTCAAAGGGAACGGCTACACCTTC	CVPVKGNGYTF
-	TRBV9	TRBJ2-5	-	TGTGCCAGCAGCGTAGCACAGCGAGAGGATGAGACCCAGTACTTC	CASSVAQREDETQYF
TRBD1	TRBV27	TRBJ1-2	-	TGTGCCAGCAGTCCCCCGGACAGGACCTATGGCTACACCTTC	CASSPPDRTYGYTF
-	TRBV28	TRBJ1-4	-	TGTGCCAGCAGTTTATCGGACAGCCGGGGAAAACTGTTTTTT	CASSLSDSRGKLFF
-	TRBV7-3	TRBJ1-5	-	TGTGCCAGCAGCTTACCGTATCAGCCCCAGCATTTT	CASSLPYQPQHF
TRBD1	TRBV4-3	TRBJ2-1	-	TGCGCCAGCAGCCTCCGGACAGGGACCTACAATGAGCAGTTCTTC	CASSLRTGTYNEQFF
TRBD1	TRBV27	TRBJ2-7	-	TGTGCCAGCAGTTCCCAGACAGGGGGCTACGAGCAGTACTTC	CASSSQTGGYEQYF
-	TRBV7-9	TRBJ2-3	once	TGTGCCAGCAGCCCCCAGCAGACCACAGATACGCAGTATTTT	CASSPQQTTDTQYF
-	TRBV9	TRBJ2-1	once	TGTGCCAGCAGCCCCCAGGCCCCCCACAATGAGCAGTTCTTC	CASSPQAPHNEQFF
-	TRBV6-4	TRBJ2-1	-	TGTGCCAGCAGTGAAACATCGAGGAATGAGCAGTTCTTC	CASSETSRNEQFF
-	TRBV28	TRBJ2-7	-	TGTGCCAGCAGTTCTCCGGACAGAGAAGAGCAGTACTTC	CASSSPDREEQYF
-	TRBV11-2	TRBJ1-2	-	TGTGCCAGCAGCTCGGTTGGTAGGGACTATGGCTACACCTTC	CASSSVGRDYGYTF
TRBD1	TRBV19	TRBJ1-1	once	TGTGCCAGTAGTTATGCCCAGGGGGCTGAAGCTTTCTTT	CASSYAQGAEAFF
TRBD2	TRBV5-6	TRBJ2-2	-	TGTGCCAGCAGCTTGGGGGTAGCGGGTAACACCGGGGAGCTGTTTTTT	CASSLGVAGNTGELFF
TRBD1	TRBV19	TRBJ2-2	-	TGTGCCAGTAGCGAACAGGGGGTAGTAACCGGGGAGCTGTTTTTT	CASSEQGVVTGELFF
TRBD2	TRBV4-2	TRBJ2-1	many	TGTGCCAGCAGCCAGATACTAGCGGGAGAAGGCAATGAGCAGTTCTTC	CASSQILAGEGNEQFF